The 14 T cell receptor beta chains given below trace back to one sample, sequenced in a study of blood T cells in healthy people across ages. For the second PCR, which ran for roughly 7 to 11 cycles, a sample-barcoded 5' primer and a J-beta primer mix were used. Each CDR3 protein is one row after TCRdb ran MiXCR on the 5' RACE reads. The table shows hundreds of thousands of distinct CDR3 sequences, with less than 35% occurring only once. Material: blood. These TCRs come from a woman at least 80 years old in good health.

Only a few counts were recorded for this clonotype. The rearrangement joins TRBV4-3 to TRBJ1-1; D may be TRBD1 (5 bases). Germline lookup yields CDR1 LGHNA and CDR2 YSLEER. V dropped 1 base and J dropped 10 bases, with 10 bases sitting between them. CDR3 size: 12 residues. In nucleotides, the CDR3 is TGCGCCAGCAGCCAAGTTAAGGGGATAGCTTTCTTT. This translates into CASSQVKGIAFF.

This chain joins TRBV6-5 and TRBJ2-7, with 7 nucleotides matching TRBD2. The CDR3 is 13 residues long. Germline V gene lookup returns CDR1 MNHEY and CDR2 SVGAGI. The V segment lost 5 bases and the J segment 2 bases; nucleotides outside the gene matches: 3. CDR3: CASSKGLAYEQYF. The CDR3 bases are TGTGCCAGCAGTAAAGGACTAGCCTACGAGCAGTACTTC.

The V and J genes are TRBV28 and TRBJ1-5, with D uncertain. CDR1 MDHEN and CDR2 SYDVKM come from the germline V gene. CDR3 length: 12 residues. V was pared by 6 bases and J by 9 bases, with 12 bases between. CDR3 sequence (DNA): TGTGCCAGCAGCTCGACCCTTGGGCCCCAGCATTTT. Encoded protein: CASSSTLGPQHF.

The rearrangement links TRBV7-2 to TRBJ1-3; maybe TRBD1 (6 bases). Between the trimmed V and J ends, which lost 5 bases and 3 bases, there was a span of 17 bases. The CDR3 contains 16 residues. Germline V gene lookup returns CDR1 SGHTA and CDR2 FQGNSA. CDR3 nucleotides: TGTGCCAGCAGCCTGTTAGGGGGGGCGAATGGAAACACCATATATTTT. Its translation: CASSLLGGANGNTIYF.

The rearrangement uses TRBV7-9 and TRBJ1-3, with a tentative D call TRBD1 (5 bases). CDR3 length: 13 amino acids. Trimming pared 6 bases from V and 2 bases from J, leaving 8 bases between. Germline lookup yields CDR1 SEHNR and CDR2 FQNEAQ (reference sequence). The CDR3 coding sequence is TGTGCCAGCAGGACAGCGCCTGGAAACACCATATATTTT. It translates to CASRTAPGNTIYF.

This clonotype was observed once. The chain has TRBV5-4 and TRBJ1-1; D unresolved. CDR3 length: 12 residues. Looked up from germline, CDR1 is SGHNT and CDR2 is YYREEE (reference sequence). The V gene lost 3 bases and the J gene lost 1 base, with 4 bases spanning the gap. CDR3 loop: CASSWSNTEAFF. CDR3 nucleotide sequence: TGTGCCAGCAGCTGGTCGAACACTGAAGCTTTCTTT.

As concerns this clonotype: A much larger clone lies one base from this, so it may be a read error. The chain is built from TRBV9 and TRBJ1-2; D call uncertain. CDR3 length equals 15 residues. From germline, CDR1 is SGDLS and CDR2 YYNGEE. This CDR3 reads CASSLPGMESVGCTF. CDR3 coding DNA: TGTGCCAGCAGCCTCCCCGGAATGGAGTCCGTCGGCTGCACCTTC.

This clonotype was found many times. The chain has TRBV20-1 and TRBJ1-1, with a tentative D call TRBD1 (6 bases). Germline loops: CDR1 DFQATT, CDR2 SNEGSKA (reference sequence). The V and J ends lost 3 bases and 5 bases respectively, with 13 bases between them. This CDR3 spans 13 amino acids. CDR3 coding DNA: TGCAGTGCTAGTTCGGGGGCGCGTACTGAAGCTTTCTTT. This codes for CSASSGARTEAFF.

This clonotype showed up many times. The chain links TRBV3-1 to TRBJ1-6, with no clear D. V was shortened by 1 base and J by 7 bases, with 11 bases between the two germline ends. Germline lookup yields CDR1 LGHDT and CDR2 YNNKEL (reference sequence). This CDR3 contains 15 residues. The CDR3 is CASSQGTGINSPLHF. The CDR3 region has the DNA TGTGCCAGCAGCCAAGGAACGGGGATCAATTCACCCCTCCACTTT.

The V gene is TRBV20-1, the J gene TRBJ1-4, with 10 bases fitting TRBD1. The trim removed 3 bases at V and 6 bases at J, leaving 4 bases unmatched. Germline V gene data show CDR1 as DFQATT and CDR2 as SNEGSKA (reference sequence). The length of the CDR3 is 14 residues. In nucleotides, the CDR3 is TGCAGTGCTAGGCGGACAGGGGGGGATGAAAAACTGTTTTTT. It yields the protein CSARRTGGDEKLFF.

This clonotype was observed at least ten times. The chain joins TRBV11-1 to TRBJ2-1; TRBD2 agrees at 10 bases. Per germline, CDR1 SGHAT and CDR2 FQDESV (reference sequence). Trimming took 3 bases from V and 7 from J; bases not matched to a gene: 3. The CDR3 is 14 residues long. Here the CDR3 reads CASSFSGGMNEQFF. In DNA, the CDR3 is TGTGCCAGCAGCTTTAGCGGGGGGATGAATGAGCAGTTCTTC.

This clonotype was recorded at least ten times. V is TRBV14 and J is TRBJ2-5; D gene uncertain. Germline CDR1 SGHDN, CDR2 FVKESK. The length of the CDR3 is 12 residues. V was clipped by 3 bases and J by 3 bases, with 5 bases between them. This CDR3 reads CASSQVKETQYF. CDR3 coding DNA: TGTGCCAGCAGCCAGGTTAAAGAGACCCAGTACTTC.

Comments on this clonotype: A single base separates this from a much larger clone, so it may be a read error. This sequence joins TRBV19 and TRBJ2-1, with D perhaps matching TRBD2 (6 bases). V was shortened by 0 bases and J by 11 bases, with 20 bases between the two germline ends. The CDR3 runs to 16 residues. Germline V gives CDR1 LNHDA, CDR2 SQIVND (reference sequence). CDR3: CASSIEPGLLGYKQFF. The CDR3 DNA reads TGTGCCAGTAGTATAGAACCGGGACTTCTTGGGTATAAGCAGTTCTTC.

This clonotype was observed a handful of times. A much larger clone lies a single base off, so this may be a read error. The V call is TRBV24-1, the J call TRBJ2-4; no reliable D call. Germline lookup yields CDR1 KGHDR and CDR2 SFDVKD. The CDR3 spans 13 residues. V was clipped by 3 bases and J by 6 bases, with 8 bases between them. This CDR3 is CATSDVTLNIQYF. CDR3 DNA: TGTGCCACCAGTGATGTTACCCTAAACATTCAGTACTTC.